Below are 26 T cell receptor beta chains sequenced from a single sample in a study of T-cell reconstitution after alpha-beta-depleted transplantation in children. Preparation of the TCRbeta library was carried out with unique molecular identifiers. TCRdb reprocessed the PCR reads via MiXCR and lists one record per CDR3 protein. The table has about 900,000 distinct CDR3 sequences, 25% to 35% seen once. The material sequenced was PBMCs, mostly from graft donor cells, taken 360 days after TCRalphabeta/CD19-depleted stem cell transplant. These receptors came from a boy younger than two who had a stem cell transplant for SCID, so the T cells may come from the graft donor.

The chain joins TRBV5-1 to TRBJ1-2, with TRBD1 matching over 7 bases. Germline assignment: CDR1 SGHRS and CDR2 YFSETQ. V was clipped by 0 bases and J by 3 bases; unmatched bases: 5. The CDR3 contains 15 residues. CDR3 region: CASSLAGQAHYGYTF. The CDR3 DNA reads as TGCGCCAGCAGCTTGGCCGGACAGGCCCACTATGGCTACACCTTC.

The rearrangement joins TRBV5-1 to TRBJ2-3, with D possibly matching TRBD1 (5 bases). Trimming took off 5 bases at V and 0 bases at J, with 16 bases between the two ends. CDR3 length equals 16 residues. Germline V lookup: CDR1 SGHRS, CDR2 YFSETQ. Here the CDR3 DNA reads TGCGCCAGCAGTACTACAGGACCCGTTAGCACAGATACGCAGTATTTT. This codes for CASSTTGPVSTDTQYF.

This clonotype was detected a few times. The CDR3 DNA sequence: TGTGCCATCAGTGGTGGGGACGGTAATTCACCCCTCCACTTT. It codes for CAISGGDGNSPLHF. The chain couples TRBV10-3 to TRBJ1-6; possibly TRBD1 for D (5 bases). Trimming took off 4 bases at V and 6 bases at J, with 10 bases between the two ends. This CDR3 spans 14 amino acids. Germline lookup yields CDR1 ENHRY and CDR2 SYGVKD.

J is TRBJ2-3 and V is TRBV19; 8 bases match TRBD2. Looked up from germline, CDR1 is LNHDA and CDR2 is SQIVND (reference sequence). Germline trimming cut 9 bases from V and 6 bases from J; bases unmatched to any gene: 11. This CDR3 contains 14 residues. CDR3 sequence (DNA): TGTGCCAGCTCGCTCCAGACTAGCGTGGATACGCAGTATTTT. As protein: CASSLQTSVDTQYF.

The chain recombines TRBV5-6 with TRBJ1-2; no clear D. Germline V CDR1 and CDR2: SGHDT, YYEEEE. With 2 bases removed from V and 8 bases from J, the gap between germline ends came to 13 bases. This CDR3 spans 13 amino acids. The CDR3 reads CASSFPAGGGYTF. As DNA, the CDR3 is TGTGCCAGCAGCTTTCCGGCAGGTGGCGGCTACACCTTC. The full variable domain, in which reference TRBV5-6 and TRBJ1-2 provide the parts outside the CDR3, is DAGVTQSPTHLIKTRGQQVTLRCSPKSGHDTVSWYQQALGQGPQFIFQYYEEEERQRGNFPDRFSGHQFPNYSSELNVNALLLGDSALYLCASSFPAGGGYTFGSGTRLTVV.

This sequence joins TRBV20-1 and TRBJ2-3; 14 nucleotides match TRBD2. The CDR3 is 14 amino acids. Unmatched junction bases numbered 1, after V lost 3 bases and J lost 5 bases. CDR1 and CDR2 from the germline V gene are DFQATT and SNEGSKA (reference sequence). The CDR3 nucleotides are TGCAGTGCTAGGGGGACTAGCGGGGGAGATACGCAGTATTTT. Encoded protein: CSARGTSGGDTQYF.

This clonotype was detected only a few times. This CDR3 is CASSQDGGFGGTDTQYF. The CDR3 nucleotides are TGCGCCAGCAGCCAAGATGGAGGTTTTGGGGGCACAGATACGCAGTATTTT. The chain employs TRBV4-3 and TRBJ2-3; a possible D gene is TRBD2 (5 bases). The germline gives CDR1 LGHNA, CDR2 YSLEER. V was clipped by 0 bases and J by 1 base, with 14 bases between them. CDR3 length: 17 residues.

This clonotype was seen a handful of times. V and J are TRBV12-3 or TRBV12-4 and TRBJ2-1; possible D gene TRBD1, 5 bases. Trimming left V 2 bases short and J 7 bases short, with 12 bases between. This CDR3 is built from 14 residues. The CDR3 loop reads CASSLRGPANEQFF. CDR3 nucleotide sequence: TGTGCCAGCAGTTTAAGGGGTCCGGCTAATGAGCAGTTCTTC.

This clonotype was observed many times. This chain connects TRBV4-3 to TRBJ1-3, with 7 bases that match TRBD1. Germline trimming cut 4 bases from V and 3 bases from J; bases unmatched to any gene: 0. This CDR3 contains 13 residues. Per germline, CDR1 LGHNA and CDR2 YSLEER. The CDR3 is CASSRDSGNTIYF. In DNA, the CDR3 is TGCGCCAGCAGCCGGGACAGTGGAAACACCATATATTTT.

This clonotype was observed a handful of times. This rearrangement joins TRBV12-3 or TRBV12-4 to TRBJ2-7; weak D call: TRBD1 (6 bases). V lost 3 bases and J lost 0, with 15 bases in between. The CDR3 consists of 16 residues. The CDR3 loop is CASSFEWGQSSYEQYF. In nucleotides, the CDR3 is TGTGCCAGCAGTTTCGAGTGGGGGCAGAGCTCCTACGAGCAGTACTTC.

This clonotype appeared a few times. The V and J genes are TRBV7-6 and TRBJ2-3, with D perhaps matching TRBD1 (7 bases). CDR1 SGHVS and CDR2 FNYEAQ come from the germline V gene. The CDR3 covers 17 residues. V was trimmed by 1 base and J by 3 bases, leaving 17 bases between them. CDR3 DNA: TGTGCCAGCAGCTTAGTTGGAGGGCAGGGGGGAACAGATACGCAGTATTTT. Amino acids: CASSLVGGQGGTDTQYF.

The gene calls are TRBV6-1 and TRBJ1-3, with D maybe TRBD1 (5 bases). The length of the CDR3 is 15 residues. Trimming pared 7 bases from V and 0 bases from J, leaving 13 bases between. Germline CDR1 and CDR2: MNHNS and SASEGT. Here the CDR3 reads CASNSGRSSGNTIYF. The CDR3 DNA reads as TGTGCCAGCAACTCGGGACGGAGCTCTGGAAACACCATATATTTT.

This clonotype was found a few times. The chain has TRBV27 and TRBJ2-1, with 10 positions matching TRBD2. V shed 6 bases, J shed 3 bases, and the junction held 8 bases outside the gene matches. CDR3 length: 16 amino acids. Germline V gives CDR1 MNHEY, CDR2 SMNVEV (reference sequence). The CDR3 DNA sequence: TGTGCCAGCAGCCCCATAGCGGGGGGAAACTACAATGAGCAGTTCTTC. This sequence encodes CASSPIAGGNYNEQFF.

This clonotype came up many times. The rearrangement joins TRBV29-1 to TRBJ2-5; TRBD1 matches 7 bases. This CDR3 contains 12 residues. With V trimmed by 7 bases and J by 5 bases, 7 bases remained unmatched. Germline V CDR1 and CDR2: SQVTM, ANQGSEA. CDR3 sequence reads: CSEKTGRETQYF. The CDR3 nucleotides read TGCAGCGAAAAGACAGGGCGCGAGACCCAGTACTTC. Together with reference TRBV29-1 and TRBJ2-5, the CDR3 gives the full variable domain: SAVISQKPSRDICQRGTSLTIQCQVDSQVTMMFWYRQQPGQSLTLIATANQGSEATYESGFVIDKFPISRPNLTFSTLTVSNMSPEDSSIYLCSEKTGRETQYFGPGTRLLVL.

This clonotype was observed a handful of times. The rearrangement uses TRBV12-5 and TRBJ2-2, with D possibly called TRBD1 or TRBD2 (5 bases each). The CDR3 sequence is 14 residues long. Trimming shortened V by 7 bases and J by 3 bases, and 12 bases separated the two germline ends. CDR1 is LGHNT and CDR2 is FRNRAP in the germline V gene. In DNA, the CDR3 is TGTGCTAGTGCCCCAGGGACCCACACCGGGGAGCTGTTTTTT. Its protein is CASAPGTHTGELFF.

The chain employs TRBV11-2 and TRBJ2-1; D may match TRBD1 or TRBD2 (6 bases each). This CDR3 is 17 amino acids long. CDR1 is SGHAT, CDR2 FQNNGV, per germline. Trimming stripped 0 bases from V and 1 base from J, with 13 bases between. CDR3 residues: CASSLDKGGKSYNEQFF. The CDR3 DNA sequence: TGTGCCAGCAGCTTAGATAAGGGGGGTAAGTCCTACAATGAGCAGTTCTTC.

This clonotype was picked up a small number of times. V gene TRBV7-3 combines with J gene TRBJ1-6; unclear D gene. The CDR3 runs 15 residues. The germline V gene encodes CDR1 SGHTA and CDR2 FQGTGA. Trimming cost V 2 bases and J 4 bases, with 9 bases left between them. CDR3 in DNA: TGTGCCAGCAGCTTATTCCCCCTGTATAATTCACCCCTCCACTTT. Translation gives CASSLFPLYNSPLHF. Full variable domain (missing parts from reference TRBV7-3 and TRBJ1-6): GAGVSQTPSNKVTEKGKYVELRCDPISGHTALYWYRQSLGQGPEFLIYFQGTGAADDSGLPNDRFFAVRPEGSVSTLKIQRTERGDSAVYLCASSLFPLYNSPLHFGNGTRLTVT.

This clonotype was counted a few times. The chain links TRBV15 to TRBJ2-5; D is undetermined. Trimming cost V 3 bases and J 1 base, with 12 bases left between them. Looked up from germline, CDR1 is LNHNV and CDR2 is YYDKDF (reference sequence). The CDR3 is 15 residues long. The CDR3 bases are TGTGCCACCAGCAGGCCCCCCCCCTTCCAAGAGACCCAGTACTTC. Translating gives CATSRPPPFQETQYF. Based on the CDR3 plus reference TRBV15 and TRBJ2-5, the full variable domain is DAMVIQNPRYQVTQFGKPVTLSCSQTLNHNVMYWYQQKSSQAPKLLFHYYDKDFNNEADTPDNFQSRRPNTSFCFLDIRSPGLGDTAMYLCATSRPPPFQETQYFGPGTRLLVL.

This clonotype has more than one count but fewer than ten. The chain joins TRBV12-3 or TRBV12-4 to TRBJ1-3; 9 bases are a match to TRBD1. Losses at the gene ends were 6 bases for V and 3 bases for J; bases not matched to a gene: 3. This CDR3 has 14 residues. CDR3 sequence (DNA): TGTGCCAGCAGCACAGGGGGCGGTGGAAACACCATATATTTT. This translates into CASSTGGGGNTIYF.

This clonotype came up a few times. This chain links TRBV28 with TRBJ2-7; TRBD2 matches at 8 bases. This CDR3 has 14 residues. Unmatched junction bases numbered 5, after V lost 7 bases and J lost 0 bases. The germline V gene encodes CDR1 MDHEN and CDR2 SYDVKM. The CDR3 loop is CASKRGLGSYEQYF. The CDR3 nucleotides read TGTGCCAGCAAGCGGGGGCTGGGCTCCTACGAGCAGTACTTC.

The chain combines TRBV29-1 with TRBJ1-2; the D gene is possibly TRBD1 (6 bases). CDR3 length equals 14 residues. Looked up from germline, CDR1 is SQVTM and CDR2 is ANQGSEA. V lost 6 bases and J lost 3, with 17 bases in between. The DNA of the CDR3 is TGCAGCGTCCTCCCCTGGGCAGGGGACTATGGCTACACCTTC. Translating gives CSVLPWAGDYGYTF. The full variable domain, with the rest looked up from reference TRBV29-1 and TRBJ1-2, is SAVISQKPSRDICQRGTSLTIQCQVDSQVTMMFWYRQQPGQSLTLIATANQGSEATYESGFVIDKFPISRPNLTFSTLTVSNMSPEDSSIYLCSVLPWAGDYGYTFGSGTRLTVV.

The V and J genes are TRBV5-1 and TRBJ2-7, with TRBD2 identical over 8 bases. This CDR3 comprises 15 residues. Germline CDR1 reads SGHRS; CDR2 reads YFSETQ. V shed 0 bases, J shed 2 bases, and the junction held 4 bases outside the gene matches. CDR3 in DNA: TGCGCCAGCAGCTTGGTTCCAGCGGGGGCCTACGAGCAGTACTTC. It yields the protein CASSLVPAGAYEQYF.

This clonotype has only a few counts. V usage is TRBV12-3 or TRBV12-4 and J usage is TRBJ1-2; 9 bases line up with TRBD1. This CDR3 comprises 14 residues. V shed 1 base, J shed 3 bases, and the junction held 0 bases outside the gene matches. CDR3 DNA sequence: TGTGCCAGCAGTTTAGGGGACAGGGACTATGGCTACACCTTC. Residues: CASSLGDRDYGYTF.

This clonotype appeared many times. This chain links TRBV10-3 with TRBJ2-4; D is unclear. The CDR3 consists of 16 residues. CDR1 ENHRY and CDR2 SYGVKD come from the germline V gene. Between the trimmed V and J ends, which lost 3 bases and 4 bases, there was a span of 16 bases. CDR3 amino acids: CAISEGPPELKNIQYF. The CDR3 DNA sequence: TGTGCCATCAGTGAAGGGCCCCCAGAGCTTAAAAACATTCAGTACTTC.

There are a few counts of this clonotype. The rearrangement uses TRBV5-1 and TRBJ1-5; D gene uncertain. The CDR3 runs 15 residues. The germline V gene encodes CDR1 SGHRS and CDR2 YFSETQ. V was cut by 0 bases and J by 0 bases, with 7 bases left in between. The DNA of the CDR3 is TGCGCCAGCAGCTTGGGTACAACTAGCAATCAGCCCCAGCATTTT. This gives the protein CASSLGTTSNQPQHF.

The V and J genes are TRBV7-3 and TRBJ1-1; 7 nucleotides align to TRBD1. The CDR3 is 17 residues long. V trimming: 3 bases; J trimming: 0 bases; junction bases outside the gene matches: 10. Germline assignment: CDR1 SGHTA and CDR2 FQGTGA. CDR3 bases: TGTGCCAGCAGCTTGGGAGGGGCACAGGGGTTGAACACTGAAGCTTTCTTT. Translated, it gives CASSLGGAQGLNTEAFF.